This TCR beta chain was obtained from a study of cytomegalovirus exposure and HLA in healthy donors. Per the germline V gene, CDR1 is KGHSH and CDR2 is LQKENI. The CDR3 sequence is 17 residues long. Trimming cost V 3 bases and J 2 bases; bases outside gene matches: 8. Researchers ran the PCR with 60 Vbeta and 13 Jbeta primers. The table came from immunoSEQ multiplex PCR; TCRdb's copy has only in-frame clones and leaves some out. The sample comprises tens of thousands of clones, approximately 83% of which are singletons, and 3% to 4% rests with the top ten. This clonotype was obtained from a man aged 50 or older in good health and CMV-seronegative. The chain employs TRBV18 and TRBJ2-4, with 9 bases matching TRBD1. Specimen: PBMCs. CDR3: CASSPDDRGVSKNIQYF. CDR3 sequence (DNA): TGTGCCAGCTCACCGGACGACAGGGGGGTTTCCAAAAACATTCAGTACTTC.